The 17 T cell receptor beta chains below all came from one sample that was sequenced in a study of human T cells and chemical hapten exposure. TCRdb reprocessed the RACE reads via MiXCR and lists one record per CDR3 protein. The profile shows about 340,000 distinct CDR3 sequences, around 7% of them singletons. Described time point: patch test 1, 2 weeks after DPC sensitization. Treatment in this sample: therapeutic diphenylcyclopropenone sensitization with weekly scalp DPC. The specimen comprised whole blood, sampled in connection with sensitization to the hapten diphenylcyclopropenone (DPC). The receptor source for this set is a woman between 18 and 30 years old with alopecia areata. Some clones in this sample may be carry-over from other donors' samples.

This clonotype occurred many times. The CDR3 loop is CASSYAPTEGTGELFF. The CDR3 nucleotides read TGTGCCAGCAGTTACGCCCCCACGGAGGGTACCGGGGAGCTGTTTTTT. The chain uses TRBV6-6 and TRBJ2-2; tentative D call: TRBD2 (6 bases). Trimming stripped 2 bases from V and 5 bases from J, with 15 bases between. Germline V lookup: CDR1 MNHNY, CDR2 SVGAGI (reference sequence). The CDR3 runs 16 residues.

The chain is built from TRBV21-1 and TRBJ1-1; the DNA was not used to check the table's D call, TRBD1. TRBV21-1 is a pseudogene segment. The CDR3 runs 15 residues. The CDR3 coding sequence is TGTGCCAGCAGCAAAGCGCAGGGGCCTAACACTGAAGCTTTCTTT. Protein product: CASSKAQGPNTEAFF.

The V call is TRBV12-3 or TRBV12-4, the J call TRBJ2-1; 14 positions agree with TRBD2. CDR3 length: 15 residues. Trimming at V came to 6 bases and at J to 6 bases, leaving 4 bases not matched to a gene. CDR3 region: CASRGLAGGGNEQFF. In DNA form, the CDR3 reads TGTGCCAGCAGAGGACTAGCGGGGGGTGGCAATGAGCAGTTCTTC.

This clonotype showed up just a few times. This rearrangement joins TRBV5-1 to TRBJ1-2, with 8 bases matching TRBD1. Germline CDR1 and CDR2: SGHRS and YFSETQ. Germline trimming cut 4 bases from V and 5 bases from J; bases unmatched to any gene: 13. CDR3 length: 16 residues. This CDR3 is CASSRTPGTGVYGYTF. The CDR3 region has the DNA TGCGCCAGCAGCAGGACCCCCGGGACAGGTGTTTATGGCTACACCTTC.

The rearrangement links TRBV6-6 to TRBJ2-1; D call uncertain. CDR3 length: 14 residues. From germline, CDR1 is MNHNY and CDR2 SVGAGI (reference sequence). V lost 0 bases, J lost 4 bases, and 7 bases lay in between. The CDR3 DNA reads as TGTGCCAGCAGTTACTCGAGTATTTACAATGAGCAGTTCTTC. Amino acid sequence: CASSYSSIYNEQFF.

The chain couples TRBV28 to TRBJ2-2, with a tentative D call TRBD2 (6 bases). CDR1 and CDR2 from the germline V gene are MDHEN and SYDVKM. V lost 10 bases, J lost 3 bases, and 18 bases lay in between. The CDR3 length is 15 residues. CDR3 sequence: CAIRGSGGYTGELFF. DNA of the CDR3: TGTGCCATCAGAGGGTCCGGGGGATACACCGGGGAGCTGTTTTTT. Using reference TRBV28 and TRBJ2-2 for the parts outside the CDR3, the full variable domain is DVKVTQSSRYLVKRTGEKVFLECVQDMDHENMFWYRQDPGLGLRLIYFSYDVKMKEKGDIPEGYSVSREKKERFSLILESASTNQTSMYLCAIRGSGGYTGELFFGEGSRLTVL.

In its sample, this clonotype was seen a few times. The chain carries TRBV29-1 and TRBJ2-1; D remains unclear. This CDR3 contains 9 residues. Germline lookup yields CDR1 SQVTM and CDR2 ANQGSEA. V dropped 6 bases and J dropped 9 bases, with 6 bases sitting between them. CDR3 coding DNA: TGCAGCGTGGAACCTGAGCAGTTCTTC. This gives the protein CSVEPEQFF.

The J gene is TRBJ2-7, the V gene TRBV6-1; D is uncertain. Germline-derived CDR1 and CDR2 are MNHNS and SASEGT. This CDR3 has 14 residues. V lost 0 bases to trimming and J lost 5 bases, with 11 bases between them. The CDR3 sequence is CASSEALGYDEQYF. The DNA of the CDR3 is TGTGCCAGCAGTGAAGCGCTTGGGTACGACGAGCAGTACTTC.

This clonotype was recorded at least ten times. The V and J genes are TRBV5-1 and TRBJ2-6; D is possibly TRBD2 (6 bases). The CDR3 has 15 residues. V was cut by 4 bases and J by 1 base, with 9 bases left in between. CDR1 SGHRS and CDR2 YFSETQ come from the germline V gene. This CDR3 is CASSPGTSGANVLTF. The CDR3 DNA is TGCGCCAGCAGCCCCGGGACTTCTGGGGCCAACGTCCTGACTTTC.

This clonotype was recorded a few times. This rearrangement joins TRBV6-1 to TRBJ2-3; a possible D gene is TRBD2 (5 bases). The V gene lost 7 bases and the J gene lost 3 bases, with 20 bases spanning the gap. CDR1 is MNHNS and CDR2 is SASEGT in the germline V gene. CDR3 length: 16 residues. CDR3 protein: CASTLSTPRRTDTQYF. Here the CDR3 DNA reads TGTGCCAGCACCCTCTCGACCCCACGGAGGACAGATACGCAGTATTTT.

The J gene is TRBJ1-4, the V gene TRBV4-2, with TRBD1 as a possible D gene (5 bases). CDR3 length: 14 amino acids. CDR1 LGHNA and CDR2 YNFKEQ come from the germline V gene. V gave up 0 bases and J gave up 5 bases, with 7 bases separating them. CDR3 protein: CASSQEQGNEKLFF. CDR3 nucleotides: TGTGCCAGCAGCCAAGAGCAGGGAAATGAAAAACTGTTTTTT.

The chain joins TRBV3-1 to TRBJ1-3; D not resolved. The CDR3 length is 16 residues. Looked up from germline, CDR1 is LGHDT and CDR2 is YNNKEL (reference sequence). Deletions cut 0 bases from V and 0 bases from J, with 9 bases between. CDR3 bases: TGTGCCAGCAGCCAAGAAGGCACGGCCTCTGGAAACACCATATATTTT. Residues: CASSQEGTASGNTIYF. Filled out from reference TRBV3-1 and TRBJ1-3, the complete variable domain reads DTAVSQTPKYLVTQMGNDKSIKCEQNLGHDTMYWYKQDSKKFLKIMFSYNNKELIINETVPNRFSPKSPDKAHLNLHINSLELGDSAVYFCASSQEGTASGNTIYFGEGSWLTVV.

V and J are TRBV5-5 and TRBJ1-2, with D unclear. The germline V gene encodes CDR1 SGHKS and CDR2 YYEKEE (reference sequence). V was cut by 0 bases and J by 3 bases, with 15 bases left in between. The CDR3 length is 16 residues. CDR3 DNA sequence: TGTGCCAGCAGCTTGGAATCCCCGACCCTGTACTATGGCTACACCTTC. It codes for CASSLESPTLYYGYTF.

This clonotype has just a few counts. The chain combines TRBV6-5 with TRBJ2-7; D tentatively fits TRBD1 or TRBD2 (7 bases each). The CDR3 is 16 amino acids. From germline, CDR1 is MNHEY and CDR2 SVGAGI. Trimming took 0 bases from V and 3 from J, leaving 15 bases between them. CDR3 in DNA: TGTGCCAGCAGTTACTCGAGCGGGACAGTCTACTACGAGCAGTACTTC. It specifies CASSYSSGTVYYEQYF.

This clonotype was picked up many times. The chain is built from TRBV29-1 and TRBJ2-7, with D tentatively TRBD2 (6 bases). The germline V gene has CDR1 SQVTM and CDR2 ANQGSEA. This CDR3 is 13 amino acids long. V lost 5 bases and J lost 2, with 13 bases in between. CDR3 nucleotides: TGCAGCGTTTCTCCCGGGACTCCCTACGAGCAGTACTTC. Its translation is CSVSPGTPYEQYF.

This clonotype was seen many times. The chain employs TRBV7-2 and TRBJ1-1; 7 bases line up with TRBD1. From germline, CDR1 is SGHTA and CDR2 FQGNSA. Unmatched junction bases numbered 8, after V lost 4 bases and J lost 0 bases. The CDR3 spans 16 residues. CDR3 sequence reads: CASSSRGTALNTEAFF. In DNA, the CDR3 is TGTGCCAGCAGCTCCCGTGGGACAGCCCTGAACACTGAAGCTTTCTTT.

This clonotype was recorded a few times. This chain links TRBV5-6 with TRBJ2-7; the D gene is possibly TRBD1 (6 bases). The germline V gene encodes CDR1 SGHDT and CDR2 YYEEEE. Trimming stripped 4 bases from V and 0 bases from J, with 17 bases between. The CDR3 runs to 16 residues. For the CDR3, the DNA is TGTGCCAGCAGCCTTGGGGGCGGCTGGAGCTCCTACGAGCAGTACTTC. Translated, it gives CASSLGGGWSSYEQYF.